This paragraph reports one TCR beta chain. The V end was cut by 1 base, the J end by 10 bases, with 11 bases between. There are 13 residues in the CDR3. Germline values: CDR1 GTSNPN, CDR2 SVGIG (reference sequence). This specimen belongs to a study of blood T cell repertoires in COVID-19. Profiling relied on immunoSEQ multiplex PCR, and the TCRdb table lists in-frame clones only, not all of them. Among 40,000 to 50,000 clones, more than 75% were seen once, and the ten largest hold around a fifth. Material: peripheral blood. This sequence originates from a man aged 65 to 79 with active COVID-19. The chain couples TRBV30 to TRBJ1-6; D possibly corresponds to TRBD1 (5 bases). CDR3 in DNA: TGTGCCTGGAGTGAACGGGGGGTCTCACCCCTCCACTTT. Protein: CAWSERGVSPLHF.